The clone carrying this T cell receptor beta chain came up once. This same CDR3 is encoded by further DNA sequences in the sample. The sample is drawn from a study of T cells in localized non-small cell lung cancer. The V gene's germline CDR1 is MGHRA and CDR2 YSYEKL. The CDR3 is 15 residues long. Trimming removed 0 bases at V and 2 bases at J, with 10 bases between. Using immunoSEQ multiplex PCR, the repertoire was profiled, and TCRdb retains in-frame clones only, with some absent. The table includes roughly 66,000 clones, around 90% detected once. This sequence joins TRBV4-1 and TRBJ1-2, with D unresolved. The sequence came from a woman aged 35 to 75 with stage I lung adenocarcinoma. Sample: peripheral blood, taken before any cancer treatment. The CDR3 coding sequence is TGCGCCAGCAGCCAAGAATTGGCAGAAAACTATGGCTACACCTTC. It specifies CASSQELAENYGYTF.